The 22 T cell receptor beta chains below were found in one sample sequenced in a study of blood T cells in healthy people across ages. A second PCR of 7 to 11 cycles used a sample-barcoded 5' primer and a J-beta primer mix. Via MiXCR, TCRdb re-called the 5' RACE reads, giving one row per CDR3 protein. The sample gives 1.4 million or so distinct CDR3 sequences, 40% to 45% of which show up once; about 4.1% is in the top ten. Sequenced material: blood. These receptors were obtained from a woman aged 18 to 35 in good health.

This sequence joins TRBV7-9 and TRBJ2-2, with 9 positions matching TRBD2. J was trimmed by 0 bases and V by 5 bases; bases with no gene match: 13. Germline V gene sequence: CDR1 SEHNR, CDR2 FQNEAQ (reference sequence). This CDR3 comprises 19 residues. The DNA for the CDR3 is TGTGCCAGCAGCACCCTCGATAGCGGGGGAATCGCGAACACCGGGGAGCTGTTTTTT. It specifies CASSTLDSGGIANTGELFF. Complete variable domain (other parts from reference TRBV7-9 and TRBJ2-2): DTGVSQNPRHKITKRGQNVTFRCDPISEHNRLYWYRQTLGQGPEFLTYFQNEAQLEKSRLLSDRFSAERPKGSFSTLEIQRTEQGDSAMYLCASSTLDSGGIANTGELFFGEGSRLTVL.

The genes are TRBV29-1 and TRBJ2-2, with 7 bases that match TRBD2. Trimming took 6 bases from V and 2 from J; bases not matched to a gene: 6. This CDR3 spans 14 amino acids. Per the germline V gene, CDR1 is SQVTM and CDR2 is ANQGSEA. The CDR3 is CSVRAGVNTGELFF. The CDR3 coding sequence is TGCAGCGTGAGGGCGGGGGTTAACACCGGGGAGCTGTTTTTT.

Concerning this clonotype: A clone one base away is much larger, so this may be a read error. The V gene is TRBV6-5, the J gene TRBJ2-1; D is ambiguous. The germline V gene encodes CDR1 MNHEY and CDR2 SVGAGI. CDR3 length: 11 residues. The V end lost 6 bases, the J end lost 5 bases, and 5 bases lay between the germline ends. The CDR3 here is CASRSNNEQFF. The CDR3 DNA sequence: TGTGCCAGCAGATCAAACAATGAGCAGTTCTTC.

The chain is built from TRBV6-5 and TRBJ1-2, with D possibly TRBD1 on 5 matching bases. V shed 4 bases and J shed 4 bases, with 16 bases lying between them. The CDR3 runs to 15 residues. From germline, CDR1 is MNHEY and CDR2 SVGAGI. The CDR3 protein is CASSLQEPNGYGYTF. CDR3 bases: TGTGCCAGCAGTTTACAGGAACCTAACGGCTATGGCTACACCTTC.

In this sample, this clonotype turned up once. The chain joins TRBV7-9 to TRBJ2-1, with D perhaps TRBD1 (6 bases). V was pared by 5 bases and J by 10 bases, with 18 bases between. Germline assignment: CDR1 SEHNR and CDR2 FQNEAQ (reference sequence). This CDR3 has 14 amino acids. The CDR3 DNA sequence: TGTGCCAGCAGCAGGCAGGGTGGGACATACGAGCAGTTCTTC. Its translation is CASSRQGGTYEQFF.

The gene calls are TRBV27 and TRBJ2-7; 7 bases map to TRBD2. CDR1 is MNHEY and CDR2 is SMNVEV in the germline V gene (reference sequence). Trimming took 10 bases from V and 6 from J; bases not matched to a gene: 6. This CDR3 has 11 amino acids. CDR3: CATRGGSEQYF. Written as DNA, the CDR3 is TGTGCCACTCGCGGGGGTTCCGAGCAGTACTTC.

The rearrangement joins TRBV7-2 to TRBJ2-2; 13 bases are a match to TRBD2. Germline V gives CDR1 SGHTA, CDR2 FQGNSA. This CDR3 comprises 17 residues. Losses at the gene ends were 5 bases for V and 11 bases for J; bases not matched to a gene: 14. The DNA for the CDR3 is TGTGCCAGCAGCCCCCTCCCACTAGCGGGGGGGCCGCGAGAGCTGTTTTTT. Protein sequence: CASSPLPLAGGPRELFF.

The V and J genes are TRBV6-2 or TRBV6-3 and TRBJ2-1, with D possibly matching TRBD2 (5 bases). CDR1 is MNHEY, CDR2 SVGEGT, per germline. Trimming left V 5 bases short and J 0 bases short, with 20 bases between. This CDR3 is 18 amino acids long. The CDR3, as DNA: TGTGCCAGCAGTGACCCGTTTGGCGGGCGAAGCTCCTACAATGAGCAGTTCTTC. This codes for CASSDPFGGRSSYNEQFF.

Only a few counts were recorded for this clonotype. The chain recombines TRBV20-1 with TRBJ1-2; a possible D gene is TRBD1 (5 bases). CDR3 length: 13 residues. V was cut by 6 bases and J by 7 bases, with 18 bases left in between. CDR1 is DFQATT, CDR2 SNEGSKA, per germline (reference sequence). This CDR3 is CSAGQRVKLGYTF. The CDR3 nucleotides read TGCAGTGCCGGACAAAGGGTAAAGCTTGGCTACACCTTC.

The V and J genes are TRBV9 and TRBJ1-4; D is unclear. CDR3 length: 15 amino acids. Per the germline V gene, CDR1 is SGDLS and CDR2 is YYNGEE. The V end was cut by 4 bases, the J end by 3 bases, with 13 bases between. CDR3 DNA: TGTGCCAGCAGCCCCCGGGCAGTACCTAATGAAAAACTGTTTTTT. As protein: CASSPRAVPNEKLFF.

The chain couples TRBV27 to TRBJ1-1; 10 bases are a match to TRBD1. Germline-derived CDR1 and CDR2 are MNHEY and SMNVEV (reference sequence). The junction had 14 bases not matched to a gene; V was cut back by 5 bases and J by 5 bases. The CDR3 contains 17 residues. The CDR3 coding sequence is TGTGCCAGCAGTCTCCGGGACAGGGGAGGAGGAAGGACTGAAGCTTTCTTT. Its translation is CASSLRDRGGGRTEAFF.

This clonotype was seen only a few times. The chain carries TRBV6-1 and TRBJ2-7, with TRBD1 matching over 9 bases. CDR1 is MNHNS and CDR2 is SASEGT in the germline V gene. The trim removed 10 bases at V and 1 base at J, leaving 11 bases unmatched. The CDR3 extends over 15 amino acids. The CDR3 reads CATNSGTGSSYEQYF. The DNA for the CDR3 is TGTGCCACCAACTCCGGGACAGGGTCATCCTACGAGCAGTACTTC.

This clonotype appeared a few times. This rearrangement joins TRBV27 to TRBJ2-1; no definite D call. Germline loops: CDR1 MNHEY, CDR2 SMNVEV (reference sequence). Trimming removed 1 base at V and 10 bases at J, with 11 bases between. CDR3 length equals 13 residues. The CDR3 loop reads CASSLLRQREQFF. The CDR3 bases are TGTGCCAGCAGTTTATTGAGACAAAGAGAGCAGTTCTTC.

The chain links TRBV24-1 to TRBJ1-4; TRBD1 matches 11 bases. V gave up 4 bases and J gave up 1 base; unmatched junction bases: 1. The CDR3 extends over 16 amino acids. Germline values: CDR1 KGHDR, CDR2 SFDVKD. CDR3 loop: CATSEGTGGTNEKLFF. CDR3 nucleotides: TGTGCCACCAGTGAAGGGACAGGGGGAACTAATGAAAAACTGTTTTTT.

The CDR3 bases are TGCAGTGCTCAGGGACTAGCGGGGCAAGAGACCCAGTACTTC. Translating gives CSAQGLAGQETQYF. V and J are TRBV20-1 and TRBJ2-5; TRBD2 aligns across 13 bases. The V gene's germline CDR1 is DFQATT and CDR2 SNEGSKA (reference sequence). The CDR3 covers 14 residues. The ends lost 5 bases at V and 2 bases at J; junction bases unmatched: 2.

Of note for this clonotype: A read error may account for a junction end that differs from germline. CDR3 nucleotides: TGTGCCAGCTGCCAAGGAAACAGAGTATCCACTGAAGCTTTCTTT. Its protein product is CASCQGNRVSTEAFF. The V gene is TRBV3-1, the J gene TRBJ1-1; D not certain. The CDR3 consists of 15 residues. Germline V gives CDR1 LGHDT, CDR2 YNNKEL (reference sequence).

The chain joins TRBV5-1 to TRBJ2-2; no firm D call. The length of the CDR3 is 13 residues. Trimming cost V 2 bases and J 6 bases, with 8 bases left between them. Per germline, CDR1 SGHRS and CDR2 YFSETQ. In DNA form, the CDR3 reads TGCGCCAGCAGCTTAAGTCCCGCCGGGGAGCTGTTTTTT. The encoded protein is CASSLSPAGELFF.

This clonotype was observed a few times. This rearrangement joins TRBV12-3 or TRBV12-4 to TRBJ2-7; 11 positions agree with TRBD2. Losses at the gene ends were 6 bases for V and 3 bases for J; bases not matched to a gene: 7. The length of the CDR3 is 15 residues. CDR3 bases: TGTGCCAGCAGGGGAGTGACTAGCGGGGTCTACGAGCAGTACTTC. It translates to CASRGVTSGVYEQYF.

DNA for the CDR3: TGTGCCAGCAGCCCAGCCCCTGTGACAGATACGCAGTATTTT. Its protein is CASSPAPVTDTQYF. The chain carries TRBV6-2 or TRBV6-3 and TRBJ2-3; D gene unclear. Germline CDR1 reads MNHEY; CDR2 reads SVGEGT. V shed 6 bases and J shed 3 bases, with 13 bases lying between them. This CDR3 region has 14 residues.

The chain employs TRBV7-9 and TRBJ2-5; no clear D gene. This CDR3 has 13 amino acids. The ends were cut back, 5 bases at V and 11 bases at J, with 18 bases in the middle. Per the germline V gene, CDR1 is SEHNR and CDR2 is FQNEAQ (reference sequence). The CDR3 spells CASSPSGQKEQYF. The CDR3 nucleotides read TGTGCCAGCAGCCCGTCAGGTCAGAAGGAGCAGTACTTC.

The chain recombines TRBV4-3 with TRBJ1-4, with D perhaps TRBD1 (5 bases). Between the trimmed V and J ends, which lost 4 bases and 10 bases, there was a span of 16 bases. The CDR3 covers 14 residues. Per germline, CDR1 LGHNA and CDR2 YSLEER. The CDR3, as DNA: TGCGCCAGCAGCCTTCAGGGCGACTCGGGAAAACTGTTTTTT. Translating gives CASSLQGDSGKLFF.

This chain connects TRBV2 to TRBJ2-1; D uncertain. This CDR3 comprises 15 residues. The V end lost 3 bases, the J end lost 7 bases, and 16 bases lay between the germline ends. In germline, CDR1 is SNHLY, CDR2 FYNNEI. The DNA of the CDR3 is TGTGCCAGCAGTGAGTCCTACTCCTTAGGGAATGAGCAGTTCTTC. It yields the protein CASSESYSLGNEQFF.